Below, 24 T cell receptor beta chains from the same sample are listed, as sequenced in a study of blood T cell repertoires in COVID-19. Libraries were prepared by immunoSEQ multiplex PCR; TCRdb keeps only in-frame clonotypes and omits some of them. The top ten hold approximately 4% of the sample, which has over 250,000 clones, around 80% seen once. The sample consisted of PBMCs or T cells enriched from blood (not recorded which). Source of these receptors: a man aged 30 to 45 with acute COVID-19.

This sequence joins TRBV11-3 and TRBJ2-1, with 7 bases identical to TRBD1. The ends lost 5 bases at V and 6 bases at J; junction bases unmatched: 10. This CDR3 is 15 amino acids long. The germline V gene has CDR1 SGHNT and CDR2 YENEEA. In DNA form, the CDR3 reads TGTGCCAGCAGCCTAGGGGGCGGAGCGCTCAATGAGCAGTTCTTC. This codes for CASSLGGGALNEQFF.

This sequence joins TRBV14 and TRBJ2-1, with D maybe TRBD2 (5 bases). Germline CDR1 is SGHDN and CDR2 is FVKESK. The V gene lost 4 bases and the J gene lost 8 bases, with 15 bases spanning the gap. The CDR3 contains 14 residues. CDR3 bases: TGTGCCAGCAGCCCTTTAACTAGGAGCGATGAGCAGTTCTTC. It encodes CASSPLTRSDEQFF. Supplemented by reference TRBV14 and TRBJ2-1, the full variable domain reads EAGVTQFPSHSVIEKGQTVTLRCDPISGHDNLYWYRRVMGKEIKFLLHFVKESKQDESGMPNNRFLAERTGGTYSTLKVQPAELEDSGVYFCASSPLTRSDEQFFGPGTRLTVL.

V is TRBV28 and J is TRBJ1-4, with D uncertain. V was shortened by 8 bases and J by 1 base, with 8 bases between the two germline ends. CDR1 is MDHEN and CDR2 is SYDVKM in the germline V gene. The CDR3 consists of 13 residues. CDR3 amino acids: CASEGGTNEKLFF. The CDR3 DNA reads TGTGCCAGCGAGGGCGGAACTAATGAAAAACTGTTTTTT.

The chain has TRBV5-4 and TRBJ2-1, with a possible D match to TRBD1 (6 bases). Germline loops: CDR1 SGHNT, CDR2 YYREEE (reference sequence). There are 15 residues in the CDR3. Trimming removed 1 base from V and 4 bases from J, with 12 bases in between. CDR3 protein: CASSLRTAFYNEQFF. As DNA, the CDR3 is TGTGCCAGCAGCTTGAGGACAGCCTTTTACAATGAGCAGTTCTTC.

The CDR3 coding sequence is TGTGCCAGCAGCCAAGTTTACAAGGATACGCAGTATTTT. Protein product: CASSQVYKDTQYF. The chain recombines TRBV3-1 (or the pseudogene TRBV3-2) with TRBJ2-3; D uncertain. The germline V gene encodes CDR1 LGHDT and CDR2 YNNKEL (reference sequence). Trimming removed 1 base at V and 6 bases at J, with 8 bases between. The CDR3 runs 13 residues.

CDR3 loop: CASSLTSGGAILIGELFF. In DNA form, the CDR3 reads TGTGCCAGCAGCTTAACTAGCGGGGGGGCCATCCTAATCGGGGAGCTGTTTTTT. The V call is TRBV7-2, the J call TRBJ2-2, with TRBD2 matching 13 bases. Per germline, CDR1 SGHTA and CDR2 FQGNSA. Losses at the gene ends were 2 bases for V and 7 bases for J; bases not matched to a gene: 10. The CDR3 has 18 residues.

V is TRBV19 and J is TRBJ1-1; 8 nucleotides align to TRBD1. CDR1 LNHDA and CDR2 SQIVND come from the germline V gene (reference sequence). Losses at the gene ends were 1 base for V and 4 bases for J; bases not matched to a gene: 8. The CDR3 has 16 residues. CDR3 sequence (DNA): TGTGCCAGTAGTATAGGACAGGGGAGGGGGAGCACTGAAGCTTTCTTT. Its translation is CASSIGQGRGSTEAFF.

The V call is TRBV28, the J call TRBJ1-5; possible D gene TRBD1, 5 bases. The CDR3 is made up of 14 amino acids. The germline gives CDR1 MDHEN, CDR2 SYDVKM. With 6 bases removed from V and 7 bases from J, the gap between germline ends came to 16 bases. The CDR3 loop reads CASSPTGGRQPQHF. The CDR3 nucleotides are TGTGCCAGCAGCCCGACGGGGGGTAGGCAGCCCCAGCATTTT.

This clone was picked up one time. The J gene is TRBJ1-2, the V gene TRBV7-2, with D unresolved. CDR1 is SGHTA, CDR2 FQGNSA, per germline. V gave up 2 bases and J gave up 4 bases, with 14 bases separating them. The length of the CDR3 is 15 residues. CDR3 sequence: CASSLSQRDVYGYTF. The CDR3 DNA reads TGTGCCAGCAGCTTAAGCCAACGAGATGTCTATGGCTACACCTTC.

This clone was counted a single time. This chain uses TRBV3-1 (or the pseudogene TRBV3-2) with TRBJ2-5, with 9 positions matching TRBD1. Germline V gene data show CDR1 as LGHDT and CDR2 as YNNKEL (reference sequence). V lost 6 bases, J lost 5 bases, and 13 bases stayed unmatched. The CDR3 length is 16 residues. The CDR3 loop reads CASSHRGQGRFETQYF. For the CDR3, the DNA is TGTGCCAGCAGTCACCGAGGACAGGGGAGGTTCGAGACCCAGTACTTC.

The chain employs TRBV9 and TRBJ2-2; D possibly corresponds to TRBD2 (6 bases). The V end was cut by 3 bases, the J end by 5 bases, with 17 bases between. The CDR3 totals 16 residues. Per germline, CDR1 SGDLS and CDR2 YYNGEE. CDR3: CASSAGRGGRTGELFF. The CDR3 DNA reads TGTGCCAGCAGCGCGGGTCGCGGAGGGAGAACCGGGGAGCTGTTTTTT. Together with reference TRBV9 and TRBJ2-2, the CDR3 gives the full variable domain: DSGVTQTPKHLITATGQRVTLRCSPRSGDLSVYWYQQSLDQGLQFLIQYYNGEERAKGNILERFSAQQFPDLHSELNLSSLELGDSALYFCASSAGRGGRTGELFFGEGSRLTVL.

The rearrangement links TRBV5-8 to TRBJ2-5; the match to TRBD2 covers 8 bases. The CDR3 has 16 residues. Germline CDR1 SGHTS, CDR2 YDEGEE. After removal of 5 bases from V and 5 bases from J, the junction contained 14 bases not matched to a gene. The CDR3 reads CASRPGAGAGTETQYF. CDR3 nucleotide sequence: TGTGCCAGCAGGCCCGGAGCGGGGGCCGGGACGGAGACCCAGTACTTC.

V usage is TRBV6-5 and J usage is TRBJ1-1; D unresolved. CDR3 length equals 15 residues. V lost 0 bases to trimming and J lost 2 bases, with 10 bases between them. From germline, CDR1 is MNHEY and CDR2 SVGAGI. This CDR3 reads CASSYSIAYNTEAFF. The CDR3 nucleotides read TGTGCCAGCAGTTACTCGATAGCCTATAACACTGAAGCTTTCTTT.

The V call is TRBV5-6, the J call TRBJ1-1; TRBD1 might be the D (5 bases). CDR1 and CDR2 from the germline V gene are SGHDT and YYEEEE. The V gene lost 4 bases and the J gene lost 13 bases, with 17 bases spanning the gap. The CDR3 is made up of 12 amino acids. The chain's CDR3 is CASSARDPGGFF. CDR3 bases: TGTGCCAGCAGCGCCCGGGACCCCGGGGGTTTCTTT.

A single count supports this clone. The chain recombines TRBV19 with TRBJ2-3, with 7 bases that match TRBD1. The CDR3 covers 14 residues. V was clipped by 5 bases and J by 1 base; unmatched bases: 3. Germline V gene sequence: CDR1 LNHDA, CDR2 SQIVND (reference sequence). CDR3 sequence reads: CASSEGQGTDTQYF. CDR3 bases: TGTGCCAGTAGTGAAGGACAGGGCACAGATACGCAGTATTTT.

The genes are TRBV19 and TRBJ1-1; the D gene is possibly TRBD1 (5 bases). The CDR3 loop spans 15 amino acids. V lost 5 bases and J lost 2, with 15 bases in between. The germline V gene encodes CDR1 LNHDA and CDR2 SQIVND (reference sequence). The DNA of the CDR3 is TGTGCCAGTAGTGATTCGGAGGGGTTAAACACTGAAGCTTTCTTT. Amino acid sequence: CASSDSEGLNTEAFF.

The genes are TRBV11-3 and TRBJ2-7; 7 bases are a match to TRBD2. CDR1 and CDR2 (germline): SGHNT, YENEEA. Unmatched junction bases numbered 16, after V lost 3 bases and J lost 5 bases. The CDR3 consists of 17 residues. The CDR3 region has the DNA TGTGCCAGCAGCTTCTCGGCGGGAGCCCCTTCCCCTGACGAGCAGTACGTC. It translates to CASSFSAGAPSPDEQYV.

The chain couples TRBV2 to TRBJ2-1; 10 nucleotides align to TRBD2. Unmatched junction bases numbered 7, after V lost 3 bases and J lost 8 bases. This CDR3 spans 15 amino acids. Germline V lookup: CDR1 SNHLY, CDR2 FYNNEI. Written as DNA, the CDR3 is TGTGCCAGCAGTGATGGTAGCGGGGGGACGGATGAGCAGTTCTTC. This translates into CASSDGSGGTDEQFF.

This clone has ten or more counts. The chain has TRBV28 and TRBJ2-5; 9 nucleotides match TRBD1. V was clipped by 4 bases and J by 2 bases; unmatched bases: 8. Germline V gene data show CDR1 as MDHEN and CDR2 as SYDVKM. The CDR3 consists of 16 residues. CDR3 sequence reads: CASSSDRGLGQETQYF. In DNA, the CDR3 is TGTGCCAGCAGTTCTGACAGGGGGTTAGGACAAGAGACCCAGTACTTC. The entire variable domain, with the rest obtained from reference TRBV28 and TRBJ2-5, is as follows: DVKVTQSSRYLVKRTGEKVFLECVQDMDHENMFWYRQDPGLGLRLIYFSYDVKMKEKGDIPEGYSVSREKKERFSLILESASTNQTSMYLCASSSDRGLGQETQYFGPGTRLLVL.

This sequence joins TRBV4-2 and TRBJ2-2; the match to TRBD2 covers 15 bases. This CDR3 has 20 residues. Germline CDR1 reads LGHNA; CDR2 reads YNFKEQ. Unmatched junction bases numbered 12, after V lost 2 bases and J lost 5 bases. CDR3 nucleotides: TGTGCCAGCAGCCAATTTACCGGGACTAGCGGGGGGCCGGGTACCGGGGAGCTGTTTTTT. Translation: CASSQFTGTSGGPGTGELFF.

This clone appeared a few times. The chain combines TRBV19 with TRBJ1-5, with 11 positions matching TRBD1. Per the germline V gene, CDR1 is LNHDA and CDR2 is SQIVND (reference sequence). The J segment lost 6 bases and the V segment lost 3 bases, leaving 10 bases of the junction unmatched. The CDR3 extends over 17 amino acids. The CDR3 loop is CASSMSPGTGGRQPQHF. The CDR3, as DNA: TGTGCCAGTAGTATGTCTCCCGGGACAGGGGGACGTCAGCCCCAGCATTTT. The whole variable domain, filled in from reference TRBV19 and TRBJ1-5, reads DGGITQSPKYLFRKEGQNVTLSCEQNLNHDAMYWYRQDPGQGLRLIYYSQIVNDFQKGDIAEGYSVSREKKESFPLTVTSAQKNPTAFYLCASSMSPGTGGRQPQHFGDGTRLSIL.

In DNA form, the CDR3 reads TGTGCCAGCAAATCGGGGGCAGATACGCAGTATTTT. This gives the protein CASKSGADTQYF. The V call is TRBV7-9, the J call TRBJ2-3; perhaps TRBD2 as D (6 bases). This CDR3 is built from 12 residues. CDR1 is SEHNR, CDR2 FQNEAQ, per germline (reference sequence). With 7 bases removed from V and 4 bases from J, the gap between germline ends came to 9 bases.

V and J are TRBV6-5 and TRBJ2-7; 11 bases line up with TRBD1. J gave up 9 bases and V 7 bases, and 14 bases lay outside the gene matches. CDR1 and CDR2 (germline): MNHEY, SVGAGI. CDR3 size: 15 residues. The CDR3 coding sequence is TGTGCCAGCATGCCCGCAGGGACAGGGGGTATTCGGCAGTACGTC. Protein sequence: CASMPAGTGGIRQYV.

In DNA form, the CDR3 reads TGTGCCAGCAGCGAACTGGGCGGCACAGATACGCAGTATTTT. Translation gives CASSELGGTDTQYF. This chain links TRBV3-1 (or the pseudogene TRBV3-2) with TRBJ2-3; D gene ambiguous. Germline CDR1 and CDR2: LGHDT and YNNKEL (reference sequence). The CDR3 contains 14 residues. The V end lost 5 bases, the J end lost 1 base, and 10 bases lay between the germline ends.